This entry is about one TCR beta chain. This entry belongs to a study of blood T cell repertoires in COVID-19. Only in-frame clones appear in the TCRdb table, and some are missing; sequencing was by immunoSEQ multiplex PCR. The data hold about 110,000 clones, with around 82% observed a single time. CDR3 length: 16 residues. CDR1 is MNHNS and CDR2 is SASEGT in the germline V gene. Trimming cost V 3 bases and J 4 bases, with 19 bases left between them. The clonotype originates from a human donor in a cohort sampled during active or convalescent COVID-19. The chain uses TRBV6-1 and TRBJ2-7; D is undetermined. Sequencing was performed on peripheral blood. CDR3 in amino acids: CASSDELTSPGYEQYF. The DNA for the CDR3 is TGTGCCAGCAGTGACGAACTGACCTCCCCCGGGTACGAGCAGTACTTC.